This T cell receptor (beta chain) was recovered during a study of response to subunit inactivated influenza vaccine. Study findings and constraints: Authors suggested that a seasonal influenza vaccination recruits few new T cells each time.

In regard to this clonotype: What it recognizes is unknown.

TCRdb fed the RT-PCR reads into MiXCR, producing one record per CDR3 protein. The data show 500,000 to 650,000 distinct CDR3 sequences, with less than 10% seen just once and roughly 13% held by the top ten. Germline CDR1 SGHTA, CDR2 FQGNSA. This CDR3 contains 13 residues. The V gene lost 5 bases and the J gene lost 3 bases, with 9 bases spanning the gap. The TCR was taken from a man aged 45-69 years who received an inactivated influenza vaccine. V usage is TRBV7-2 and J usage is TRBJ2-3, with D possibly TRBD2 on 5 matching bases. The input for sequencing was PBMCs from blood, taken around 25 months after vaccination. The CDR3 protein is CASSGRRTDTQYF. The CDR3 bases are TGTGCCAGCAGCGGGCGGAGGACAGATACGCAGTATTTT.